This T cell receptor (beta chain) is from a study of OX40 agonist ivuxolimab in advanced cancers. Study details: An agonistic anti-OX40 (CD134) antibody, ivuxolimab, was used to treat the patients. A history of anti-PD-1, anti-PD-L1 or anti-CTLA-4 therapy was acceptable, and about 37% had some. The diagnoses of dose-escalation patients were hepatocellular carcinoma, melanoma, renal cell or head and neck cancer. Study-wide findings and caveats: CD4+ and CD8+ blood T cells expanded clonally by week 6 at 0.1 to 3.0 mg/kg.

CDR1 and CDR2 from the germline V gene are SGDLS and YYNGEE. The ends lost 3 bases at V and 6 bases at J; junction bases unmatched: 6. This CDR3 comprises 16 residues. This clone has a single count. Its target is unknown. Some clones are missing from TCRdb's copy, which holds only in-frame ones; the method was immunoSEQ multiplex PCR. The sample shows fewer than 80,000 clones, about 90% of them seen only once. The sequence was collected from an adult with an advanced solid tumor such as melanoma, head and neck, liver or kidney cancer. The rearrangement uses TRBV9 and TRBJ2-2, with 12 bases fitting TRBD2. The input for sequencing was CD4+ or CD8+ T cells sorted from blood, taken in a trial of the OX40 agonist ivuxolimab. The CDR3 DNA follows: TGTGCCAGCAGCGCGACTAGCGGGAGTTGGGCCGGGGAGCTGTTTTTT. Encoded protein: CASSATSGSWAGELFF.